The 25 T cell receptor beta chains below all came from one sample that was sequenced in a study of T cell changes during pregnancy in multiple sclerosis. Generated by immunoSEQ multiplex PCR, the TCRdb table keeps only in-frame clones and is missing some. Here the sample spans fewer than 65,000 clones, around 90% being singletons. The sample here was CD4+ T cells from peripheral blood mononuclear cells, taken in the first trimester of pregnancy. The receptors originated from a female donor with multiple sclerosis, enrolled in a pregnancy study.

The chain couples TRBV6-5 to TRBJ1-5; D gene ambiguous. CDR1 and CDR2 (germline): MNHEY, SVGAGI. This CDR3 has 16 residues. Trimming took 0 bases from V and 4 from J, leaving 13 bases between them. The CDR3 sequence is CASSYSRGMGNQPQHF. CDR3 DNA sequence: TGTGCCAGCAGTTACTCGAGAGGGATGGGAAATCAGCCCCAGCATTTT.

The chain carries TRBV6-6 and TRBJ2-3; D gene unclear. Germline CDR1 and CDR2: MNHNY and SVGAGI (reference sequence). The CDR3 spans 14 residues. V shed 2 bases and J shed 2 bases, with 8 bases lying between them. CDR3 sequence reads: CASSYRAPTDTQYF. The CDR3 DNA sequence: TGTGCCAGCAGTTACAGAGCGCCCACAGATACGCAGTATTTT.

The genes are TRBV19 and TRBJ2-7, with a tentative D call TRBD1 (5 bases). Per the germline V gene, CDR1 is LNHDA and CDR2 is SQIVND (reference sequence). Trimming pared 3 bases from V and 5 bases from J, leaving 14 bases between. The CDR3 totals 14 residues. CDR3 in DNA: TGTGCCAGTAGTATCTCAGGGATTCGGAACGAGCAGTACTTC. The encoded protein is CASSISGIRNEQYF.

V is TRBV6-5 and J is TRBJ1-1; TRBD1 is a possible D gene (6 bases). V was cut by 4 bases and J by 2 bases, with 11 bases left in between. From germline, CDR1 is MNHEY and CDR2 SVGAGI. The CDR3 spans 14 residues. The DNA of the CDR3 is TGTGCCAGCAGTTTACAGGGCCTAAACACTGAAGCTTTCTTT. As protein: CASSLQGLNTEAFF.

The CDR3 reads CASSLEPLMSYEQYF. The CDR3 nucleotides are TGTGCCAGCAGCTTAGAACCCCTTATGAGCTACGAGCAGTACTTC. The V and J genes are TRBV7-6 and TRBJ2-7; no reliable D call. This CDR3 has 15 residues. V gave up 1 base and J gave up 3 bases, with 13 bases separating them. The germline V gene has CDR1 SGHVS and CDR2 FNYEAQ.

The chain carries TRBV7-3 and TRBJ2-3; unclear D gene. Trimming removed 5 bases at V and 2 bases at J, with 8 bases between. The V gene's germline CDR1 is SGHTA and CDR2 FQGTGA. CDR3 length: 13 residues. Here the CDR3 reads CASSTPVTDTQYF. Written as DNA, the CDR3 is TGTGCCAGCAGCACACCCGTCACAGATACGCAGTATTTT.

This clone showed up just once. This sequence joins TRBV9 and TRBJ2-5; TRBD1 matches at 7 bases. The CDR3 sequence is 15 residues long. Germline CDR1 SGDLS, CDR2 YYNGEE. With V trimmed by 3 bases and J by 1 base, 6 bases remained unmatched. CDR3 nucleotides: TGTGCCAGCAGCGCCGAGGGGACAGTCCAAGAGACCCAGTACTTC. It yields the protein CASSAEGTVQETQYF.

This chain connects TRBV6-1 to TRBJ1-2; D is unresolved. Germline CDR1 is MNHNS and CDR2 is SASEGT. The CDR3 totals 13 residues. V was pared by 1 base and J by 1 base, with 4 bases between. CDR3 in amino acids: CASSEVSNYGYTF. Written as DNA, the CDR3 is TGTGCCAGCAGTGAAGTCAGTAACTATGGCTACACCTTC.

The V gene is TRBV7-2, the J gene TRBJ1-1; 7 bases match TRBD1. Trimming removed 8 bases from V and 10 bases from J; junction bases left unmatched: 7. In germline, CDR1 is SGHTA, CDR2 FQGNSA. This CDR3 has 11 residues. CDR3 amino acids: CASSRTGSAFF. CDR3 sequence (DNA): TGTGCCAGCTCTCGGACAGGTTCAGCTTTCTTT.

This clone was counted a few times. The gene calls are TRBV2 and TRBJ1-4, with D possibly being TRBD1 (5 bases). From germline, CDR1 is SNHLY and CDR2 FYNNEI. The V gene lost 3 bases and the J gene lost 7 bases, with 12 bases spanning the gap. This CDR3 comprises 14 residues. The CDR3 DNA follows: TGTGCCAGCAGTGATTCCACAAGGGGTGAAAAACTGTTTTTT. Translated: CASSDSTRGEKLFF.

The rearrangement uses TRBV6-5 and TRBJ1-3; 7 bases match TRBD1. Trimming removed 6 bases from V and 0 bases from J; junction bases left unmatched: 5. The CDR3 has 15 residues. Germline V gene sequence: CDR1 MNHEY, CDR2 SVGAGI. The CDR3 region is CASRPDRASGNTIYF. The CDR3 DNA reads TGTGCCAGCAGGCCCGACAGGGCCTCTGGAAACACCATATATTTT.

This clone was recorded once. In nucleotides, the CDR3 is TGTGCCAGCAGTCAGGGGGGACAGACTGGAAACACCATATATTTT. This codes for CASSQGGQTGNTIYF. J is TRBJ1-3 and V is TRBV6-5, with 7 bases fitting TRBD1. After removal of 5 bases from V and 2 bases from J, the junction contained 6 bases not matched to a gene. Germline assignment: CDR1 MNHEY and CDR2 SVGAGI. This CDR3 spans 15 amino acids.

The chain recombines TRBV30 with TRBJ1-1; 7 nucleotides match TRBD1. Per germline, CDR1 GTSNPN and CDR2 SVGIG (reference sequence). Losses at the gene ends were 8 bases for V and 5 bases for J; bases not matched to a gene: 11. There are 13 residues in the CDR3. The CDR3 loop is CARVQGGGTEAFF. For the CDR3, the DNA is TGTGCCCGCGTACAAGGGGGCGGAACTGAAGCTTTCTTT. The complete variable domain, with remaining parts taken from reference TRBV30 and TRBJ1-1, reads SQTIHQWPATLVQPVGSPLSLECTVEGTSNPNLYWYRQAAGRGLQLLFYSVGIGQISSEVPQNLSASRPQDRQFILSSKKLLLSDSGFYLCARVQGGGTEAFFGQGTRLTVV.

This chain connects TRBV25-1 to TRBJ1-1, with 10 positions matching TRBD1. V lost 0 bases and J lost 5; bases outside the gene matches: 12. CDR1 and CDR2 from the germline V gene are MGHDK and SYGVNS. This CDR3 region has 18 residues. The CDR3 sequence is CASSEYRSRDRGKTEAFF. The CDR3 nucleotides are TGTGCCAGCAGTGAATATCGGAGTAGGGACAGGGGAAAAACTGAAGCTTTCTTT.

The chain joins TRBV7-9 to TRBJ2-5; 14 nucleotides agree with TRBD2. The germline CDR1 and CDR2 sequences are SEHNR and FQNEAQ (reference sequence). Trimming took 5 bases from V and 2 from J; bases not matched to a gene: 10. CDR3 length equals 18 residues. This CDR3 is CASSLNWGLAGVQETQYF. DNA of the CDR3: TGTGCCAGCAGCCTAAATTGGGGACTAGCGGGAGTTCAAGAGACCCAGTACTTC.

The chain links TRBV19 to TRBJ2-1; D might be TRBD2 (6 bases). V dropped 5 bases and J dropped 0 bases, with 17 bases sitting between them. Germline values: CDR1 LNHDA, CDR2 SQIVND (reference sequence). The CDR3 has 17 residues. The CDR3 DNA sequence: TGTGCCAGTAGTTTTTCAGGGAGGAGTAGCTCCTACAATGAGCAGTTCTTC. It translates to CASSFSGRSSSYNEQFF.

For the CDR3, the DNA is TGTGCCAGCAGCGTAGACCCCAGGGATGGCTACACCTTC. Protein sequence: CASSVDPRDGYTF. This chain uses TRBV9 with TRBJ1-2, with a weak D call TRBD1 (5 bases). Germline V gives CDR1 SGDLS, CDR2 YYNGEE. Trimming took off 0 bases at V and 6 bases at J, with 9 bases between the two ends. The CDR3 length is 13 residues.

The genes are TRBV7-9 and TRBJ1-2, with D possibly being TRBD1 (6 bases). With 0 bases removed from V and 0 bases from J, the gap between germline ends came to 11 bases. The CDR3 extends over 16 amino acids. Germline loops: CDR1 SEHNR, CDR2 FQNEAQ (reference sequence). The CDR3 DNA reads TGTGCCAGCAGCTTAGCGCGGGGGGCCCCTAACTATGGCTACACCTTC. Translating gives CASSLARGAPNYGYTF.

This sequence joins TRBV4-3 and TRBJ2-3; D is possibly TRBD1 (5 bases). The germline gives CDR1 LGHNA, CDR2 YSLEER. The CDR3 sequence is 17 residues long. Trimming left V 1 base short and J 2 bases short, with 16 bases between. The CDR3 nucleotides are TGCGCCAGCAGCCAAGGCCCGCGGCAGGGCCCCACAGATACGCAGTATTTT. Translation gives CASSQGPRQGPTDTQYF.

V gene TRBV4-3 combines with J gene TRBJ1-4, with 8 bases matching TRBD1. This CDR3 comprises 15 residues. Trimming cost V 3 bases and J 8 bases; bases outside gene matches: 8. Germline lookup yields CDR1 LGHNA and CDR2 YSLEER. The CDR3 reads CASSQLQGEGEKLFF. In nucleotides, the CDR3 is TGCGCCAGCAGCCAGCTACAGGGGGAAGGGGAAAAACTGTTTTTT.

The J gene is TRBJ1-6, the V gene TRBV5-5; 10 nucleotides line up with TRBD1. CDR3 length equals 15 residues. The junction had 6 bases not matched to a gene; V was cut back by 3 bases and J by 9 bases. Germline values: CDR1 SGHKS, CDR2 YYEKEE (reference sequence). CDR3 coding DNA: TGTGCCAGCAGCTCGGGACAGGGGAAGGTTTCACCCCTCCACTTT. Translating it yields CASSSGQGKVSPLHF.

This sequence joins TRBV18 and TRBJ1-2, with TRBD1 matching 7 bases. The ends lost 0 bases at V and 4 bases at J; junction bases unmatched: 5. CDR3 length equals 15 residues. The V gene's germline CDR1 is KGHSH and CDR2 LQKENI. CDR3 coding DNA: TGTGCCAGCTCACCACCCCCCGGGACAGTCTATGGCTACACCTTC. Translated: CASSPPPGTVYGYTF.

V is TRBV4-1 and J is TRBJ2-6; weak D call: TRBD1 (6 bases). This CDR3 comprises 18 residues. The germline CDR1 and CDR2 sequences are MGHRA and YSYEKL. With 2 bases removed from V and 2 bases from J, the gap between germline ends came to 16 bases. Here the CDR3 DNA reads TGCGCCAGCAGCCAACGACAGGAGAGAGTCACTGGGGCCAACGTCCTGACTTTC. Residues: CASSQRQERVTGANVLTF.

V gene TRBV19 combines with J gene TRBJ1-2; 7 bases line up with TRBD1. V trimming: 5 bases; J trimming: 3 bases; junction bases outside the gene matches: 6. The CDR3 covers 14 residues. Germline-derived CDR1 and CDR2 are LNHDA and SQIVND (reference sequence). CDR3 in amino acids: CASSPIDRDYGYTF. Written as DNA, the CDR3 is TGTGCCAGTAGTCCGATCGACAGGGACTATGGCTACACCTTC.

The gene calls are TRBV7-3 and TRBJ2-7; D is uncertain. The CDR3 loop spans 12 amino acids. Between the trimmed V and J ends, which lost 1 base and 3 bases, there was a span of 4 bases. Per germline, CDR1 SGHTA and CDR2 FQGTGA. The CDR3 loop is CASSLNHYEQYF. CDR3 DNA sequence: TGTGCCAGCAGCTTAAATCACTACGAGCAGTACTTC.